These 4 T cell receptor beta chains share one sample of origin, sequenced in a study of T cell repertoires in cytomegalovirus infection. TCRdb itself ran the reads through MiXCR, one entry per CDR3 protein. The repertoire holds around 180,000 distinct CDR3 sequences, with roughly a fifth as singletons. The specimen was PBMCs. The receptors were sampled from a human donor in good health (CMV status not recorded). Some clones in this sample may be carry-over from other donors' samples.

CDR3 nucleotide sequence: TGTGCCAGCAGTTTCGGACTAGCGGGAGCCTCCTACAATGAGCAGTTCTTC. It yields the protein CASSFGLAGASYNEQFF. This rearrangement joins TRBV12-3 or TRBV12-4 to TRBJ2-1; TRBD2 matches at 13 bases. The V segment lost 3 bases and the J segment 0 bases; nucleotides outside the gene matches: 2. The CDR3 has 17 residues.

This clonotype was picked up a small number of times. The V call is TRBV20-1, the J call TRBJ1-6; TRBD1 matches at 7 bases. CDR3 length: 14 residues. J was trimmed by 10 bases and V by 2 bases; bases with no gene match: 8. Germline V gives CDR1 DFQATT, CDR2 SNEGSKA (reference sequence). Here the CDR3 DNA reads TGCAGTGCTAGAAGGGCAGGGGGGAACTCACCCCTCCACTTT. This codes for CSARRAGGNSPLHF.

Regarding this clonotype: This may be a read error, as it is one base from a much larger clone. V is TRBV19 and J is TRBJ1-1, with 8 bases fitting TRBD1. The CDR3 covers 15 residues. The germline V gene encodes CDR1 LNHDA and CDR2 SQIVND (reference sequence). CDR3 in amino acids: CASSHVRTGQTDAFF. In nucleotides, the CDR3 is TGTGCCAGTAGTCATGTCCGGACAGGGCAGACTGACGCTTTCTTT.

This clonotype has more than one count but fewer than ten. V is TRBV11-2 and J is TRBJ1-3; maybe TRBD1 (5 bases). V dropped 5 bases and J dropped 0 bases, with 11 bases sitting between them. Germline V gives CDR1 SGHAT, CDR2 FQNNGV. The CDR3 runs 15 residues. The CDR3 is CASSPPGTSGNTIYF. In DNA, the CDR3 is TGTGCCAGCAGCCCCCCCGGGACCTCTGGAAACACCATATATTTT.